One and the same sample provided the 24 T cell receptor beta chains below, sequenced in a study of shared clonotypes between healthy human individuals. This table comes from immunoSEQ multiplex PCR, and its TCRdb copy is limited to in-frame clones, with some not included. The sample has 2 million or so clones; roughly 95% are singletons. Material: naive CD4+ T cells sorted from blood. Specified subset: CD45RA+ positively selected. These receptors all stem from a young man in good health.

This chain links TRBV6-5 with TRBJ1-5, with D hard to call. The CDR3 sequence is 13 residues long. Germline CDR1 MNHEY, CDR2 SVGAGI. Trimming pared 5 bases from V and 8 bases from J, leaving 13 bases between. Here the CDR3 reads CASSDTSGKPQHF. As DNA, the CDR3 is TGTGCCAGCAGTGATACCTCGGGGAAGCCCCAGCATTTT.

This chain connects TRBV9 to TRBJ1-1, with 9 nucleotides matching TRBD1. This CDR3 comprises 15 residues. V lost 3 bases to trimming and J lost 1 base; unmatched junction nucleotides: 4. CDR1 SGDLS and CDR2 YYNGEE come from the germline V gene. CDR3 DNA sequence: TGTGCCAGCAGCGCGGTGACAGGGGGGAACACTGAAGCTTTCTTT. Translating it yields CASSAVTGGNTEAFF.

This clone occurred once. The same CDR3 also results from other DNA sequences found in this sample. This chain uses TRBV9 with TRBJ2-7; perhaps TRBD1 as D (6 bases). The CDR3 is 15 residues long. Per germline, CDR1 SGDLS and CDR2 YYNGEE. The V gene lost 4 bases and the J gene lost 2 bases, with 16 bases spanning the gap. This CDR3 reads CASSPHGQGTYEQYF. In DNA form, the CDR3 reads TGTGCCAGCAGCCCACACGGGCAGGGGACCTACGAGCAGTACTTC. Full variable domain (outside the CDR3, taken from reference TRBV9 and TRBJ2-7): DSGVTQTPKHLITATGQRVTLRCSPRSGDLSVYWYQQSLDQGLQFLIQYYNGEERAKGNILERFSAQQFPDLHSELNLSSLELGDSALYFCASSPHGQGTYEQYFGPGTRLTVT.

The count of this clone is one. The V and J genes are TRBV6-5 and TRBJ1-1; unclear D gene. Germline V gene data show CDR1 as MNHEY and CDR2 as SVGAGI. Trimming pared 8 bases from V and 5 bases from J, leaving 18 bases between. The CDR3 extends over 14 amino acids. The CDR3 sequence: CASYAGAVGTEAFF. The DNA of the CDR3 is TGTGCCAGCTATGCCGGTGCAGTAGGGACTGAAGCTTTCTTT.

The rearrangement uses TRBV5-8 and TRBJ2-1; maybe TRBD2 (5 bases). The germline CDR1 and CDR2 sequences are SGHTS and YDEGEE. Trimming cost V 2 bases and J 0 bases, with 12 bases left between them. This CDR3 has 16 amino acids. For the CDR3, the DNA is TGTGCCAGCAGCTTTCGTTGGGAGAGCTCCTACAATGAGCAGTTCTTC. This sequence encodes CASSFRWESSYNEQFF.

The genes are TRBV2 and TRBJ1-4; D uncertain. The V gene's germline CDR1 is SNHLY and CDR2 FYNNEI. The CDR3 runs to 14 residues. V dropped 6 bases and J dropped 7 bases, with 15 bases sitting between them. The CDR3 sequence is CASSGGPRGEKLFF. The DNA for the CDR3 is TGTGCCAGCAGCGGAGGCCCCAGAGGTGAAAAACTGTTTTTT.

In its sample, this clone was seen once. This chain joins TRBV5-1 and TRBJ2-7; no clear D. V lost 2 bases, J lost 0 bases, and 9 bases lay in between. There are 14 residues in the CDR3. The V gene's germline CDR1 is SGHRS and CDR2 YFSETQ. DNA for the CDR3: TGCGCCAGCAGCTTAACCCCATCCTCCTACGAGCAGTACTTC. This encodes CASSLTPSSYEQYF.

The rearrangement joins TRBV6-5 to TRBJ2-1; the match to TRBD2 covers 11 bases. CDR1 is MNHEY and CDR2 is SVGAGI in the germline V gene. This CDR3 spans 15 amino acids. V lost 0 bases, J lost 10 bases, and 5 bases stayed unmatched. CDR3 in DNA: TGTGCCAGCAGTTACTCACTAGCGGGAGAGGGGGAGCAGTTCTTC. It translates to CASSYSLAGEGEQFF.

V and J are TRBV2 and TRBJ1-2; 8 bases fit TRBD1. This CDR3 has 13 residues. The germline V gene has CDR1 SNHLY and CDR2 FYNNEI. Germline trimming cut 8 bases from V and 0 bases from J; bases unmatched to any gene: 2. CDR3 sequence reads: CASAGGTNYGYTF. CDR3 DNA: TGTGCCAGCGCAGGGGGCACTAACTATGGCTACACCTTC. Full variable domain (rest looked up from reference TRBV2 and TRBJ1-2): EPEVTQTPSHQVTQMGQEVILRCVPISNHLYFYWYRQILGQKVEFLVSFYNNEISEKSEIFDDQFSVERPDGSNFTLKIRSTKLEDSAMYFCASAGGTNYGYTFGSGTRLTVV.

This chain connects TRBV27 to TRBJ1-6, with D possibly TRBD1 on 5 matching bases. V was clipped by 4 bases and J by 9 bases, with 13 bases between them. CDR1 and CDR2 (germline): MNHEY, SMNVEV (reference sequence). This CDR3 has 14 amino acids. The CDR3 is CASSSLGGGSPLHF. In DNA form, the CDR3 reads TGTGCCAGCAGTTCTCTGGGGGGAGGTTCACCCCTCCACTTT.

This chain uses TRBV5-4 with TRBJ1-3; D not resolved. The CDR3 spans 15 residues. CDR1 and CDR2 (germline): SGHNT, YYREEE (reference sequence). With 3 bases removed from V and 2 bases from J, the gap between germline ends came to 12 bases. The CDR3 loop reads CASSSGTSAGNTIYF. The CDR3 DNA follows: TGTGCCAGCAGCTCGGGTACCTCTGCTGGAAACACCATATATTTT. Drawing the rest from reference TRBV5-4 and TRBJ1-3, the complete variable domain is ETGVTQSPTHLIKTRGQQVTLRCSSQSGHNTVSWYQQALGQGPQFIFQYYREEENGRGNFPPRFSGLQFPNYSSELNVNALELDDSALYLCASSSGTSAGNTIYFGEGSWLTVV.

The genes are TRBV4-1 and TRBJ1-1; no clear D gene. Germline V gene data show CDR1 as MGHRA and CDR2 as YSYEKL. The CDR3 totals 14 residues. V was shortened by 6 bases and J by 1 base, with 12 bases between the two germline ends. The CDR3 reads CASSPGWWNTEAFF. In DNA, the CDR3 is TGCGCCAGCAGTCCCGGGTGGTGGAACACTGAAGCTTTCTTT.

Written as DNA, the CDR3 is TGTGCCAGCAGCTCCGGAAACCCTATCGAGCAGTACTTC. It yields the protein CASSSGNPIEQYF. This chain joins TRBV5-5 and TRBJ2-7; D gene unclear. From germline, CDR1 is SGHKS and CDR2 YYEKEE (reference sequence). V was clipped by 3 bases and J by 6 bases, with 13 bases between them. CDR3 length equals 13 residues.

The chain links TRBV27 to TRBJ1-6; possibly TRBD1 for D (6 bases). This CDR3 is built from 16 residues. Germline CDR1 is MNHEY and CDR2 is SMNVEV (reference sequence). V was trimmed by 5 bases and J by 7 bases, leaving 18 bases between them. CDR3 DNA: TGTGCCAGCAGTCCTTATGTGTGGGACAAAAATTCACCCCTCCACTTT. This encodes CASSPYVWDKNSPLHF.

This clone showed up just once. The rearrangement joins TRBV18 to TRBJ2-1, with TRBD2 identical over 11 bases. With V trimmed by 6 bases and J by 6 bases, 7 bases remained unmatched. The CDR3 has 15 amino acids. Per the germline V gene, CDR1 is KGHSH and CDR2 is LQKENI. CDR3 in DNA: TGTGCCAGCTCGCTCCTAGCGGGGGGTGCCAATGAGCAGTTCTTC. Its translation is CASSLLAGGANEQFF.

J is TRBJ1-1 and V is TRBV6-5; 7 positions agree with TRBD1. Germline lookup yields CDR1 MNHEY and CDR2 SVGAGI. The CDR3 has 14 amino acids. V was pared by 4 bases and J by 1 base, with 3 bases of the junction left unmatched. CDR3 bases: TGTGCCAGCAGTTCCGACAGGGCGAACACTGAAGCTTTCTTT. Protein sequence: CASSSDRANTEAFF.

This CDR3 is CASSLLGFQETQYF. CDR3 nucleotides: TGTGCCAGCAGCTTATTAGGATTTCAAGAGACCCAGTACTTC. The chain joins TRBV7-3 to TRBJ2-5; D uncertain. The CDR3 has 14 amino acids. Germline CDR1 is SGHTA and CDR2 is FQGTGA. V gave up 2 bases and J gave up 2 bases, with 9 bases separating them.

The genes are TRBV7-3 and TRBJ2-1, with 7 bases aligning to TRBD1. The CDR3 runs to 14 residues. Germline-derived CDR1 and CDR2 are SGHTA and FQGTGA. Trimming removed 5 bases from V and 5 bases from J; junction bases left unmatched: 6. The CDR3: CASSRQGKDNEQFF. The CDR3 coding sequence is TGTGCCAGCAGCCGACAGGGAAAGGACAATGAGCAGTTCTTC. Complete variable domain (other parts from reference TRBV7-3 and TRBJ2-1): GAGVSQTPSNKVTEKGKYVELRCDPISGHTALYWYRQSLGQGPEFLIYFQGTGAADDSGLPNDRFFAVRPEGSVSTLKIQRTERGDSAVYLCASSRQGKDNEQFFGPGTRLTVL.

This clone was recorded only once. The chain uses TRBV6-1 and TRBJ1-1; a weak D match, TRBD1 (6 bases). Trimming removed 8 bases at V and 4 bases at J, with 14 bases between. The germline CDR1 and CDR2 sequences are MNHNS and SASEGT. The CDR3 length is 13 residues. This CDR3 is CASAPGAFTEAFF. The CDR3 DNA reads TGTGCCAGCGCCCCAGGGGCTTTCACTGAAGCTTTCTTT.

This clone was recorded once. This chain joins TRBV5-4 and TRBJ1-2; D is possibly TRBD1 (6 bases). V lost 3 bases, J lost 12 bases, and 15 bases lay in between. Germline loops: CDR1 SGHNT, CDR2 YYREEE (reference sequence). This CDR3 is 12 amino acids long. CDR3 residues: CASSSATGFNTF. In DNA form, the CDR3 reads TGTGCCAGCAGCTCAGCGACAGGATTTAACACCTTC.

The chain has TRBV5-4 and TRBJ1-5; no definite D call. V was shortened by 0 bases and J by 3 bases, with 7 bases between the two germline ends. The CDR3 consists of 14 residues. CDR1 and CDR2 (germline): SGHNT, YYREEE (reference sequence). This CDR3 is CASSLGGVNQPQHF. DNA of the CDR3: TGTGCCAGCAGCTTGGGCGGGGTCAATCAGCCCCAGCATTTT.

The chain couples TRBV7-8 to TRBJ1-4; D uncertain. V was shortened by 2 bases and J by 5 bases, with 6 bases between the two germline ends. Germline assignment: CDR1 SGHVS and CDR2 FQNEAQ. There are 13 residues in the CDR3. The CDR3: CASSLRVNEKLFF. The CDR3 coding sequence is TGTGCCAGCAGCTTAAGGGTAAATGAAAAACTGTTTTTT.

This clone was found once. The junction does not match germline at one end; this may be a read error. The gene calls are TRBV4-3 and TRBJ2-7; D unresolved. The CDR3 has 16 residues. Per germline, CDR1 LGHNA and CDR2 YSLEER. CDR3 sequence (DNA): TGCGCCAGCAGTCAAGAATACGGCCTAAGGAACTACGAGCAGTACTTC. Translated, it gives CASSQEYGLRNYEQYF.

This chain connects TRBV5-4 to TRBJ2-1; D may match TRBD1 or TRBD2 (7 bases each). The V gene lost 1 base and the J gene lost 4 bases, with 15 bases spanning the gap. Germline CDR1 and CDR2: SGHNT and YYREEE (reference sequence). The CDR3 is made up of 16 amino acids. CDR3 nucleotides: TGTGCCAGCAGCTTGAGGGGGCGGGGGCGTTACAATGAGCAGTTCTTC. It encodes CASSLRGRGRYNEQFF.